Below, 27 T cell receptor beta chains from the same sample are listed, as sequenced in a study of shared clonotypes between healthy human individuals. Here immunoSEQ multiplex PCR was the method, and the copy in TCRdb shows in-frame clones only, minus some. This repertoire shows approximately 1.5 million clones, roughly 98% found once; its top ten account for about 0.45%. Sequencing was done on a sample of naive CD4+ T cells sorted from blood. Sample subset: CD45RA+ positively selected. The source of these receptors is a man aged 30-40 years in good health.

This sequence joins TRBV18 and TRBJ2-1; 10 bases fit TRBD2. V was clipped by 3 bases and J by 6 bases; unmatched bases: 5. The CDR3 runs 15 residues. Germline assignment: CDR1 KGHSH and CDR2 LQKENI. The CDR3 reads CASSPGLAEINEQFF. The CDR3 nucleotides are TGTGCCAGCTCACCCGGACTAGCGGAGATCAATGAGCAGTTCTTC.

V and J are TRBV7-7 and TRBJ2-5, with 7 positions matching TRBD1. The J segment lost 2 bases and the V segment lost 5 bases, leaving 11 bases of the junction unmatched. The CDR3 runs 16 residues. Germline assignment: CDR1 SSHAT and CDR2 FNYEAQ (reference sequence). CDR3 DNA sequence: TGTGCCAGCAGCCGGTTATCCGGGGACAGTCAAGAGACCCAGTACTTC. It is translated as CASSRLSGDSQETQYF.

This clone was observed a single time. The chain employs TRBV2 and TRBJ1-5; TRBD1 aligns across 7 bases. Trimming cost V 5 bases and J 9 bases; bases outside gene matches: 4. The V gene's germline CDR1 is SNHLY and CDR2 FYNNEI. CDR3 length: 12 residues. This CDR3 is CASSRQGPPQHF. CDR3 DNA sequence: TGTGCCAGCAGTCGACAGGGACCGCCCCAGCATTTT.

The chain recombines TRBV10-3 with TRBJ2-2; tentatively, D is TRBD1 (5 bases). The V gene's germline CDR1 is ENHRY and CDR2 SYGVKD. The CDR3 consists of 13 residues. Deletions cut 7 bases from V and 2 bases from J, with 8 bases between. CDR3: CAIMGQNTGELFF. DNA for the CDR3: TGTGCCATCATGGGGCAAAACACCGGGGAGCTGTTTTTT.

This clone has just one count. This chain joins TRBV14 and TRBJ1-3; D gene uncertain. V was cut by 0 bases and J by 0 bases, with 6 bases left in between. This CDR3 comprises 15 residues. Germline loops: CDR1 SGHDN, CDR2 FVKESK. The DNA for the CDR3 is TGTGCCAGCAGCCAAGAAATGATCTCTGGAAACACCATATATTTT. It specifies CASSQEMISGNTIYF. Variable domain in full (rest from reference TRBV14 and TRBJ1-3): EAGVTQFPSHSVIEKGQTVTLRCDPISGHDNLYWYRRVMGKEIKFLLHFVKESKQDESGMPNNRFLAERTGGTYSTLKVQPAELEDSGVYFCASSQEMISGNTIYFGEGSWLTVV.

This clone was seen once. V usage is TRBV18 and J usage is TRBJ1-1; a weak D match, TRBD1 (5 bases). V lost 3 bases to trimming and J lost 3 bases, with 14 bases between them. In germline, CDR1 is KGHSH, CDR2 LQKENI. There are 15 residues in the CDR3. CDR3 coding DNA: TGTGCCAGCTCACCCTTGGGGGAAAAACACACTGAAGCTTTCTTT. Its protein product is CASSPLGEKHTEAFF.

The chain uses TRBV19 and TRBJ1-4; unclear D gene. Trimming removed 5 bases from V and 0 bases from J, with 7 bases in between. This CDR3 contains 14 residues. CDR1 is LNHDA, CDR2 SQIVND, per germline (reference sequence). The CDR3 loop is CASSPGTTNEKLFF. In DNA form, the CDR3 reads TGTGCCAGTAGTCCAGGTACAACTAATGAAAAACTGTTTTTT. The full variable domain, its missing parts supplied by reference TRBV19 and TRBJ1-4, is DGGITQSPKYLFRKEGQNVTLSCEQNLNHDAMYWYRQDPGQGLRLIYYSQIVNDFQKGDIAEGYSVSREKKESFPLTVTSAQKNPTAFYLCASSPGTTNEKLFFGSGTQLSVL.

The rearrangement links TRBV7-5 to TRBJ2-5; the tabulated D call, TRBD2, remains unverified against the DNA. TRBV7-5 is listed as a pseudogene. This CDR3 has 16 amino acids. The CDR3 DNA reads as TGTGCCAGAAGCTTAGTAGGGAGCCGTATGATCGAGACCCAGTACTTC. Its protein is CARSLVGSRMIETQYF.

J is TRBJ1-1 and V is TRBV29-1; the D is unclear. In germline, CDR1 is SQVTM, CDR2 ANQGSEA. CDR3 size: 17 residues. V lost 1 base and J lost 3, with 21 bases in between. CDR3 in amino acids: CSVEVVDAALADTEAFF. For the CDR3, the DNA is TGCAGCGTTGAAGTAGTCGACGCCGCGCTAGCGGACACTGAAGCTTTCTTT.

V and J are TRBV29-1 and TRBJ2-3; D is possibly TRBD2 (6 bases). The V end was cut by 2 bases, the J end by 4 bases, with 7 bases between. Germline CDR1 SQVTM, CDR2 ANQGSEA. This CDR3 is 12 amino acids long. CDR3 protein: CSVESGADTQYF. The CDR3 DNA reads TGCAGCGTTGAATCGGGGGCAGATACGCAGTATTTT.

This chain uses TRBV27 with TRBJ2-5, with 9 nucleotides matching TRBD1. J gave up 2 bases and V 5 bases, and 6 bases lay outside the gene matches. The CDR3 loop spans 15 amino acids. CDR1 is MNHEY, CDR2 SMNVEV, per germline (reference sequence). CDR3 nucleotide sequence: TGTGCCAGCAGTGCCGGGACAGGGAGACAAGAGACCCAGTACTTC. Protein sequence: CASSAGTGRQETQYF.

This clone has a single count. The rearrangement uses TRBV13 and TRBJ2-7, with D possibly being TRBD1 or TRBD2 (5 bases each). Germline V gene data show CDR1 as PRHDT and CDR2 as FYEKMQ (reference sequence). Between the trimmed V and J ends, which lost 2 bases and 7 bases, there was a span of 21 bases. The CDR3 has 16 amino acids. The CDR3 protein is CASSLSGSGRAFEQYF. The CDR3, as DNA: TGTGCCAGCAGCTTAAGTGGTTCAGGGAGAGCCTTTGAGCAGTACTTC.

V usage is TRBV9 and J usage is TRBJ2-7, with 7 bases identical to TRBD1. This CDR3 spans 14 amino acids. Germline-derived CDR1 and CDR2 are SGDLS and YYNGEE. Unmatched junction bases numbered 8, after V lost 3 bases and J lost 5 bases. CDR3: CASSAPGQPHEQYF. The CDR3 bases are TGTGCCAGCAGCGCACCGGGACAGCCACACGAGCAGTACTTC.

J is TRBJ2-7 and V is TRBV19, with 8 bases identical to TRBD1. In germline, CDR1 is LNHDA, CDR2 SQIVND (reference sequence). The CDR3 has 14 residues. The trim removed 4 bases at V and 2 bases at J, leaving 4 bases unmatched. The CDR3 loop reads CASSSRGLAYEQYF. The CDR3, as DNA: TGTGCCAGTAGTAGCAGGGGGCTGGCCTACGAGCAGTACTTC.

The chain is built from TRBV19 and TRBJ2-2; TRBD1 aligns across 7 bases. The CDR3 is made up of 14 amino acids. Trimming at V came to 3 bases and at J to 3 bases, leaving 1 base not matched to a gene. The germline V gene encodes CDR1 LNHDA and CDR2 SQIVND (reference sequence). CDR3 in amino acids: CASSIDRDTGELFF. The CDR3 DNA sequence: TGTGCCAGTAGTATCGACAGGGACACCGGGGAGCTGTTTTTT. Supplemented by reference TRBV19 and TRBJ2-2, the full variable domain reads DGGITQSPKYLFRKEGQNVTLSCEQNLNHDAMYWYRQDPGQGLRLIYYSQIVNDFQKGDIAEGYSVSREKKESFPLTVTSAQKNPTAFYLCASSIDRDTGELFFGEGSRLTVL.

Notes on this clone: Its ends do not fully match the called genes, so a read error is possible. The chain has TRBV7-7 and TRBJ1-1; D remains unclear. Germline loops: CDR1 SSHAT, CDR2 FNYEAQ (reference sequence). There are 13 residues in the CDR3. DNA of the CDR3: TGTGCTAGCAGCTTATCCCGGGGCACTGAAGCTTTCTTT. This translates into CASSLSRGTEAFF.

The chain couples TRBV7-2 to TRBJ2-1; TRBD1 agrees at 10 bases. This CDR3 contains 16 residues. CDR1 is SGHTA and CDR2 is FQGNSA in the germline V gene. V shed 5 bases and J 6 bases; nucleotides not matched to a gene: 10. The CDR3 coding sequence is TGTGCCAGCAGCGTGGGACAGGGGATACGGGTCAATGAGCAGTTCTTC. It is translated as CASSVGQGIRVNEQFF.

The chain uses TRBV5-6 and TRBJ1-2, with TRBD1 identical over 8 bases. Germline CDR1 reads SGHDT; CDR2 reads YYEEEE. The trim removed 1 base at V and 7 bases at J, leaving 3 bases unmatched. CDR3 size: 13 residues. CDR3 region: CASSLRQGSGYTF. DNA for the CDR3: TGTGCCAGCAGCTTGCGACAGGGGTCTGGCTACACCTTC.

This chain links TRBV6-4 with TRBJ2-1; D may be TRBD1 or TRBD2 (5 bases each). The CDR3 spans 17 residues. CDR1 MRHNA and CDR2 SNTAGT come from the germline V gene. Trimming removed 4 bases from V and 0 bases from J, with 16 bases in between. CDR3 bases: TGTGCCAGCAGTGTTTTCGGGACCAAGAGCTCCTACAATGAGCAGTTCTTC. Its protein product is CASSVFGTKSSYNEQFF.

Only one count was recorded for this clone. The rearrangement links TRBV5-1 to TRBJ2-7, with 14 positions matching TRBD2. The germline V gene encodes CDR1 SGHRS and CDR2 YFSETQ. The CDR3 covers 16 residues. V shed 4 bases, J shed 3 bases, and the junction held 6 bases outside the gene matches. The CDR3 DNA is TGCGCCAGCAGCGGGGGACTAGCGGGAGTAGTCTACGAGCAGTACTTC. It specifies CASSGGLAGVVYEQYF. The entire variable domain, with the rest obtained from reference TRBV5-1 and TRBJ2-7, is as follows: KAGVTQTPRYLIKTRGQQVTLSCSPISGHRSVSWYQQTPGQGLQFLFEYFSETQRNKGNFPGRFSGRQFSNSRSEMNVSTLELGDSALYLCASSGGLAGVVYEQYFGPGTRLTVT.

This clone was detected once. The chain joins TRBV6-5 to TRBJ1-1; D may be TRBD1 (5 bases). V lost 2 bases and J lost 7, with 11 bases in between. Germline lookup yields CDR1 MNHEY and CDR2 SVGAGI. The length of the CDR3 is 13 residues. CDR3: CASSYLQGHEAFF. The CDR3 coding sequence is TGTGCCAGCAGTTACCTCCAGGGCCATGAAGCTTTCTTT.

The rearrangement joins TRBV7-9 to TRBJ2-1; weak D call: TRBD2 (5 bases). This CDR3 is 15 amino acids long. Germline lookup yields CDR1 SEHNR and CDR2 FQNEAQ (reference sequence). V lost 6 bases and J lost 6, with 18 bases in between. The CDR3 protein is CASSTGGGMVNEQFF. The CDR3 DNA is TGTGCCAGCAGTACCGGAGGAGGAATGGTCAATGAGCAGTTCTTC.

CDR3 sequence reads: CASSLQGAGTGELFF. In nucleotides, the CDR3 is TGTGCCAGCAGCTTACAGGGGGCCGGGACCGGGGAGCTGTTTTTT. The rearrangement joins TRBV7-2 to TRBJ2-2; 8 bases fit TRBD1. The V and J ends lost 2 bases and 5 bases, in that order; junction bases with no gene match: 4. The CDR3 has 15 residues. CDR1 is SGHTA, CDR2 FQGNSA, per germline.

CDR3 bases: TGCGCCAGCAGCTATAGCGGAGCCCAAGAGACCCAGTACTTC. Amino acids: CASSYSGAQETQYF. The V and J genes are TRBV5-1 and TRBJ2-5, with D perhaps matching TRBD2 (6 bases). The CDR3 runs to 14 residues. Trimming left V 3 bases short and J 1 base short, with 10 bases between. Germline V gene data show CDR1 as SGHRS and CDR2 as YFSETQ.

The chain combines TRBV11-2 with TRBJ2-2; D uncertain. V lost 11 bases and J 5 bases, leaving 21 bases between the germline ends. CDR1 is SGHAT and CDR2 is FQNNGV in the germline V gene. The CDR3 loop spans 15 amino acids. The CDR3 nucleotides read TGTGCCTGCCATTACTCGGTTGTGGGGACCGGGGAGCTGTTTTTT. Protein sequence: CACHYSVVGTGELFF.

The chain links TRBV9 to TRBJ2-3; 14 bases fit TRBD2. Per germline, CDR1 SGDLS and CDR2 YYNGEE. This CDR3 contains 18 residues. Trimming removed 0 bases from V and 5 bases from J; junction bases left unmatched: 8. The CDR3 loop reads CASSVVGLAGGSIDTQYF. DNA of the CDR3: TGTGCCAGCAGCGTAGTTGGACTAGCGGGAGGTTCAATAGATACGCAGTATTTT.

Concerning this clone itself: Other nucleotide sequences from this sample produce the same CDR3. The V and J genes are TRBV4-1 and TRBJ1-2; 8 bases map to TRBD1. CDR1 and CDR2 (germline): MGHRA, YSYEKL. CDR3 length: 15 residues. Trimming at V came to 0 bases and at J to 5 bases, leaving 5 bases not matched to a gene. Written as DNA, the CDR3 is TGCGCCAGCAGCCAAGAGACAGGGGTAGGGTATGGCTACACCTTC. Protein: CASSQETGVGYGYTF.